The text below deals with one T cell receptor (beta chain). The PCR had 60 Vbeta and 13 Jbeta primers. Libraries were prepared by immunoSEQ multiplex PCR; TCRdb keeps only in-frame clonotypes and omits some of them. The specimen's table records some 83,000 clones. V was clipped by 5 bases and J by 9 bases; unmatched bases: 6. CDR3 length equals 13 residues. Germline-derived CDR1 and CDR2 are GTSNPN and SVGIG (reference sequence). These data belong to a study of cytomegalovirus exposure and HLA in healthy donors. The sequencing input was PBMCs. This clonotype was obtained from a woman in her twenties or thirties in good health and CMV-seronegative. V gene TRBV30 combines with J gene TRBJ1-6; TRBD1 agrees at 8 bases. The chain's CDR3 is CAWRDRKGSPLHF. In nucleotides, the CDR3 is TGTGCCTGGCGGGACAGGAAAGGTTCACCCCTCCACTTT.